The T cell receptor beta chain described here comes from a study of cytomegalovirus exposure and HLA in healthy donors (dated 2017 in TCRdb). Regarding the study in general: An earlier analysis of several hundred of the donors reported approximately 290 Gb of sequence data and 117 million unique TCR beta sequences from about 200 million T cells. The study used immunosequencing to profile the T cell repertoires of approximately 650 subjects and linked those repertoires to cytomegalovirus serostatus. An earlier analysis of several hundred of the donors applied high-throughput TCR beta sequencing to assess whether each TCR beta V gene segment acted as functional or pseudogenic. In a later analysis, previously published TCR beta repertoires from several hundred donors were re-analyzed and high-resolution HLA genotyping was added so that TCR occurrence patterns could be studied. The study was designed to test whether signatures of past pathogen exposure could be identified by cataloging public T cell receptors. HLA typing covered class I and class II loci at four-digit resolution. Roughly 300 gigabases of sequencing data and tens of millions of unique TCR sequences were included in an early release covering about 620 HLA-typed donors. The later analysis used no new phenotypic data to find candidate immune exposures, relying instead on TCR beta sequences and their occurrence across donors. Along with the roughly 710-subject first cohort, a separate validation cohort of roughly 110 different subjects was used. Five DR-DQ haplotypes were handled as single units for association and clustering because linkage in the cohort was strong. To predict cytomegalovirus infection status, the study combined high-throughput TCR immunosequencing, statistical association of individual TCRs with disease status, and machine learning. Among around 400 genotyped donors of the cohort, an average of around 250,000 unique TCR beta nucleotide sequences was sequenced per donor, of which roughly 18% were non-productive. The number of donors typed differed by locus, with roughly 620-630 for A, B, C, DRB1 and DQB1, around 560 for DQA1, under 610 for DPA1, and some 440 for DPB1. Donor age, sex, ethnicity and CMV serostatus were collected together with the repertoire data. All discovery cohort repertoires had been generated using a single sequencing platform. A later genetic analysis took genome-wide SNP genotypes for about 55% of the 666 donors and used that subset as a discovery cohort. Of the roughly 400 genotyped donors, around 81% fell in the genetic ancestry cluster associated with self-reported Caucasian donors.

The cohort consisted of more than 650 healthy bone marrow donors. All cohort members were sampled while nominally healthy, although unrecorded immune exposures were likely present. The donor tested CMV seronegative and was one of the 352 seronegative cohort members. Each donor provided a peripheral blood sample, and peripheral blood mononuclear cells were used for TCR beta sequencing. Genomic DNA was extracted from the blood cell samples with the Qiagen DNeasy Blood Extraction Kit. About this clone: Its antigen is still unknown. Base qualities are missing; no much larger clone stands one base away.

On the study overall, not on this receptor specifically: In vitro tests confirmed that three of the cytomegalovirus-associated TCR beta chains recognize cytomegalovirus antigens. At a false discovery rate of 0.05, a later analysis linked around 17,000 TCR beta sequences to specific HLA alleles. In a later analysis, the rate of TCR association differed among HLA loci, with DRB1 alleles having the most associated TCRs and HLA-C alleles having the fewest. The study gave a list of some 150 TCR beta chains associated with cytomegalovirus. Some IMGT-functional V segments, including TRBV6-2 and TRBV6-3, could not be told apart with the 87-base-pair reads, so those segments were excluded. This cohort had only TCR beta chains sequenced, and the lack of alpha or paired-chain data limited which features could be detected. The authors suggested that the approach could potentially be generalized to other disease states and immunological phenotypes. When HLA alleles, especially DR and DQ, strongly co-occurred, attributing TCR associations to individual alleles was difficult. An association between a missense DCLRE1C variant and V-gene and J-gene trimming of TCR beta chains was found in a later genetic analysis and replicated in an independent cohort. A later analysis found that HLA-associated TCR beta chains were more clonally expanded and had lower generation probabilities than equally common non-associated chains. Most CMV-associated TCR beta chains appeared to be HLA-restricted in a later analysis, and the HLA associations seemed to be driven largely by CMV exposure. A further reported finding was that TCR beta sequences accurately predicted the HLA-A and HLA-B alleles for most subjects in the first cohort. The earlier analysis of some 560 of the donors excluded approximately 15 rarely observed V segments, including chromosome 9 orphons, because counts were too low. Presence/absence analyses assumed roughly uniform sequencing depth across donors, an assumption that may not hold. Because some donors lacked HLA typing at each locus, the association tests relied only on the typed subset. CMV serostatus was the only immune exposure information available for the cohort. In a later analysis, several top co-occurrence clusters were reported to appear linked to parvovirus B19, influenza, CMV and Epstein-Barr virus. A cluster of highly shared sequence variants was judged likely to represent a technical artifact of the sequencing pipeline. Broadly in line with IMGT annotations, most TCR beta V segments showed up in productive rearrangements about 90% or about 30% of the time in an earlier analysis of roughly 590 of the donors. While some public TCRs were present in many individuals, most TCR sequences turned up only very rarely across donors. In a later genetic analysis, fewer N-insertions in productive TCRs were reported among donors in an Asian-associated ancestry cluster than the approximately 670-donor mean. In both the original and validation cohorts, the classifier was reported to diagnose cytomegalovirus status with high specificity and sensitivity. Correlated functional status among segregating V segments might reflect linkage disequilibrium, but an unknown experimental factor could not be ruled out.

The germline V gene specifies MGHRA as CDR1 and YSYEKL as CDR2. The CDR3 holds 14 amino acids from the cysteine to the phenylalanine. Just the 42-base CDR3 DNA is kept, in frame starting at base 1. V was cut back by 2 bases and J by 1 base, leaving a gap of 8 bases between them. Library preparation used the immunoSEQ multiplex PCR assay. The multiplex PCR relied on a mix of 60 forward primers for TCR Vbeta segments and 13 reverse primers for TCR Jbeta segments. The CDR3 region of rearranged TCR beta genes was amplified from genomic DNA by a multiplex PCR assay. On the Illumina HiSeq System, the amplified TCR beta libraries were sequenced as 87-base-pair reads. The published analysis was carried out like this. A later analysis counted around 72 million unique TCR beta chains across the 666 repertoires, and around 9.9 million of these chains were shared by at least two donors. A nearest-neighbor algorithm error-corrected the raw reads and collapsed the reads into unique sequences, merging closely related sequences to remove PCR and sequencing errors. To assign V, D and J gene segments, CDR3 sequences were aligned to IMGT reference sequences. For a sequence to be retained, a match of at least six nucleotides was required to both a V gene segment and a J gene segment. A rearrangement counted as productive if the CDR3 had no stop codons and remained in frame with V and J, and every other rearrangement counted as non-productive. Following IMGT convention, CDR3 was defined as the stretch from the second conserved V-encoded cysteine up to the conserved J-encoded phenylalanine. Sequences without an unambiguous match to a single V gene segment were excluded from the earlier analysis of several hundred of the donors. An earlier analysis of several hundred of the donors called V segments functional above 56.7% productive rearrangements and segregating when the between-donor standard deviation exceeded 5%. To diagnose cytomegalovirus status from the catalog of TCR beta chain sequences, a statistical classification framework was built. In a later analysis, TCR nucleotide sequences were compared against IMGT/GENE-DB human TR gene sequences so that V and J genes could be assigned. A later analysis assigned CDR3 sequences and most-parsimonious VDJ recombination scenarios with the TCRdist pipeline. In a later analysis, every TCR beta chain was defined by the combination of its CDR3 amino acid sequence and its V-gene family, and reads without a unique V-gene family were dropped. To address suspected cross-contamination and a sequencing artifact, a later analysis removed 592 highly shared, low-generation-probability nucleotide sequences. For each public chain, a later analysis derived a clonal expansion index from normalized ranks of inferred template counts within each repertoire. In a later analysis, generation probabilities were computed using a VDJ recombination model fitted to out-of-frame rearrangements, and the results were checked against IGoR. Hypergeometric tests were used in a later analysis to score TCR-TCR, TCR-HLA and TCR-CMV co-occurrence, with a repertoire-size bias correction applied to the TCR pairs. A later analysis estimated false discovery rates by permuting HLA or CMV assignments 20 times. A later analysis grouped co-occurring TCRs with DBSCAN, adding TCRdist sequence similarity when clustering within HLA-allele-positive subsets. Repertoires with fewer than 30,000 or more than 120,000 public chains, plus five repertoires with anomalous nucleotide sharing, were excluded from co-occurrence clustering. TCRdb stores this immuneACCESS table with in-frame sequences only. Part of the clones is absent; in the studies checked, under half of the shortfall reflects unresolved V genes, and no reason is known for the rest. That table gives V, J and clone size, and the DNA gave D and trimming. The sample table holds about 120,000 clones, of which roughly 66% were seen once. The top ten hold about 1.5% of the sample.

This receptor was identified in a man between 18 and 29 years old in good health and CMV-seronegative. The sample taken for sequencing was PBMCs. This chain is built from TRBV4-1 and TRBJ1-2; confidence is insufficient to name the D gene. The DNA sequence reads TGCGCCAGCAGCCAACTTCCGGGTAACTATGGCTACACCTTC. Its product reads: CASSQLPGNYGYTF.